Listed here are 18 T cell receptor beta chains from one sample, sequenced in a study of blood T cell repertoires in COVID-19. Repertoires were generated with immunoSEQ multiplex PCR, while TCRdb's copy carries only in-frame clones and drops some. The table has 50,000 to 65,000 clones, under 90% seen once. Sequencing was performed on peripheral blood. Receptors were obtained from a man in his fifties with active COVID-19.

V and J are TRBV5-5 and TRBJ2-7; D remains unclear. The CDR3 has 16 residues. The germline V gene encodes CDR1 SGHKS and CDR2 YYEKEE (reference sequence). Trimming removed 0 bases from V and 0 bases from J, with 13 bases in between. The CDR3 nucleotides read TGTGCCAGCAGCTTGGTTGAGCGCCCCGGCTCCTACGAGCAGTACTTC. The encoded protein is CASSLVERPGSYEQYF. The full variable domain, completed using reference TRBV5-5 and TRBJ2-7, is DAGVTQSPTHLIKTRGQQVTLRCSPISGHKSVSWYQQVLGQGPQFIFQYYEKEERGRGNFPDRFSARQFPNYSSELNVNALLLGDSALYLCASSLVERPGSYEQYFGPGTRLTVT.

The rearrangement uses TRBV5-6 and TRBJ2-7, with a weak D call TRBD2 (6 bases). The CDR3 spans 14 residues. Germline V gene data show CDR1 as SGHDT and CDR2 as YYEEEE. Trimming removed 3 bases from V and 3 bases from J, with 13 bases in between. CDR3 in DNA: TGTGCCAGCAGCTCCGGGACTCCTGGCTACGAGCAGTACTTC. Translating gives CASSSGTPGYEQYF.

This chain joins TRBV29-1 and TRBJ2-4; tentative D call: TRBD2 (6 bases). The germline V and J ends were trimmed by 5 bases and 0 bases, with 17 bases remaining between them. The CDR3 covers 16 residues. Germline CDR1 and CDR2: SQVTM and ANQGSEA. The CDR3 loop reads CSVREAADLAKNIQYF. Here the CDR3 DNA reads TGCAGCGTTAGGGAGGCAGCAGACTTAGCCAAAAACATTCAGTACTTC.

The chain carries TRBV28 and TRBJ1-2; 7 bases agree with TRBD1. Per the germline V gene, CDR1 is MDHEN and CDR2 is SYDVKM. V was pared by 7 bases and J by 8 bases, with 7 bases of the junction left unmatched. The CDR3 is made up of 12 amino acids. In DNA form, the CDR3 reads TGTGCCAGCAATCAGGGGGTAGGGGGCTACACCTTC. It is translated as CASNQGVGGYTF.

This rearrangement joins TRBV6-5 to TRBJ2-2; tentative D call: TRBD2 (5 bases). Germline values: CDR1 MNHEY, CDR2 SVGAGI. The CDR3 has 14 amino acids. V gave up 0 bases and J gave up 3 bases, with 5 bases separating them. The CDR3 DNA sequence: TGTGCCAGCAGTTACTCCGGGGACACCGGGGAGCTGTTTTTT. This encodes CASSYSGDTGELFF.

The CDR3 protein is CASSLGLRGPGDTQYF. CDR3 bases: TGTGCCAGCAGCTTAGGGCTTAGGGGGCCTGGGGATACGCAGTATTTT. The chain joins TRBV7-2 to TRBJ2-3, with 7 bases lining up with TRBD1. This CDR3 spans 16 amino acids. Germline lookup yields CDR1 SGHTA and CDR2 FQGNSA. J gave up 6 bases and V 1 base, and 10 bases lay outside the gene matches.

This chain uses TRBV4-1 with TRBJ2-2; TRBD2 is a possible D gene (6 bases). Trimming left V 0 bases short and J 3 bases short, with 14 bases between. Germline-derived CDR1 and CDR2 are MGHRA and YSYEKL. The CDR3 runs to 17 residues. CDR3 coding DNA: TGCGCCAGCAGCCAAGATGGAATAGCGGTGGACACCGGGGAGCTGTTTTTT. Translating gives CASSQDGIAVDTGELFF.

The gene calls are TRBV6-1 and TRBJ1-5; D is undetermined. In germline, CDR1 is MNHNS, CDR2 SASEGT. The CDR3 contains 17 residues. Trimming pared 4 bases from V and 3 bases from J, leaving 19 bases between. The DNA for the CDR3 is TGTGCCAGCAGTGCGACATACGCCGAGGGTTTCAATCAGCCCCAGCATTTT. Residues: CASSATYAEGFNQPQHF.

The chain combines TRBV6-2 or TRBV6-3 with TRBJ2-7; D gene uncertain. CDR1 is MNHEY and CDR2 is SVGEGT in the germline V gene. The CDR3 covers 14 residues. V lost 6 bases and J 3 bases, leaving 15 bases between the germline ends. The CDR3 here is CASSPQASGYEQYF. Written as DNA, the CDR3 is TGTGCCAGCAGCCCTCAAGCTTCGGGCTACGAGCAGTACTTC.

The CDR3 bases are TGTGCCAGCAGCCAGCGGGAGACCTACAATGAGCAGTTCTTC. Translated: CASSQRETYNEQFF. This sequence joins TRBV3-1 (or the pseudogene TRBV3-2) and TRBJ2-1, with TRBD2 matching 7 bases. V was pared by 3 bases and J by 2 bases, with 1 base of the junction left unmatched. The germline CDR1 and CDR2 sequences are LGHDT and YNNKEL (reference sequence). The CDR3 contains 14 residues.

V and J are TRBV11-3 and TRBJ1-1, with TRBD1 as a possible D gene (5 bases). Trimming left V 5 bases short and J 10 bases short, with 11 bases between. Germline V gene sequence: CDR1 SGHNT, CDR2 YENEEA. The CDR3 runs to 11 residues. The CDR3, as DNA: TGTGCCAGCAGCCACCGGGGGGTAGCTTTCTTT. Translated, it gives CASSHRGVAFF. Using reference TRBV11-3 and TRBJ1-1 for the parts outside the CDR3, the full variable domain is EAGVVQSPRYKIIEKKQPVAFWCNPISGHNTLYWYLQNLGQGPELLIRYENEEAVDDSQLPKDRFSAERLKGVDSTLKIQPAELGDSAVYLCASSHRGVAFFGQGTRLTVV.

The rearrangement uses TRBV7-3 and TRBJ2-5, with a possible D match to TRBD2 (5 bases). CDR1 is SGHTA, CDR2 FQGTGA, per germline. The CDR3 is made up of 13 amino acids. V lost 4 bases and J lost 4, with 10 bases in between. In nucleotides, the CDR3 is TGTGCCAGCAGCTCTCTAGGAGGAGAGACCCAGTACTTC. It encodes CASSSLGGETQYF.

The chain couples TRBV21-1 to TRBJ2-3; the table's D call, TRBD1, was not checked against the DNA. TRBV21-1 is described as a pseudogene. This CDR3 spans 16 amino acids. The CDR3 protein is CASSSPLTGTGDTQYF. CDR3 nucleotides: TGTGCCAGCAGCTCACCCCTGACAGGGACGGGGGATACGCAGTATTTT.

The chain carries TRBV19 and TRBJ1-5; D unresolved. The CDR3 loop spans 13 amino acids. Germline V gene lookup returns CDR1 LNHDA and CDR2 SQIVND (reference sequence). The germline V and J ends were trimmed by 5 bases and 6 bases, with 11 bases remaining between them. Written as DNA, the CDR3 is TGTGCCAGTAGTCCCTCCTATAGTCAGCCCCAGCATTTT. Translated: CASSPSYSQPQHF. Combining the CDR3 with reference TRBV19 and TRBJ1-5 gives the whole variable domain DGGITQSPKYLFRKEGQNVTLSCEQNLNHDAMYWYRQDPGQGLRLIYYSQIVNDFQKGDIAEGYSVSREKKESFPLTVTSAQKNPTAFYLCASSPSYSQPQHFGDGTRLSIL.

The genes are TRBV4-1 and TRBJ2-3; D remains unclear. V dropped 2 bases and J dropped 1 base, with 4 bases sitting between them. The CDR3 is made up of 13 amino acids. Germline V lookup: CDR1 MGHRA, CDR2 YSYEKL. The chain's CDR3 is CASSQTGTDTQYF. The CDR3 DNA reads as TGCGCCAGCAGCCAAACAGGCACAGATACGCAGTATTTT.

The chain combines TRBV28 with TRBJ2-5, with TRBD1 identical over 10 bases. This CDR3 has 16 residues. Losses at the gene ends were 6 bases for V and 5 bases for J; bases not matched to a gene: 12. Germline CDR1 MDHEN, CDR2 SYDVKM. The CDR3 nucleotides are TGTGCCAGCAGATCTCTGACAGGGGGCGTACGGGAGACCCAGTACTTC. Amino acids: CASRSLTGGVRETQYF.

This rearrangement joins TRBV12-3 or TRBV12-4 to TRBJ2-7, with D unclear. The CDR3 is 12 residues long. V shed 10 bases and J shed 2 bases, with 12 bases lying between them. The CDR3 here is CATSGGPYEQYF. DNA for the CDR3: TGTGCCACTTCCGGCGGTCCCTACGAGCAGTACTTC.

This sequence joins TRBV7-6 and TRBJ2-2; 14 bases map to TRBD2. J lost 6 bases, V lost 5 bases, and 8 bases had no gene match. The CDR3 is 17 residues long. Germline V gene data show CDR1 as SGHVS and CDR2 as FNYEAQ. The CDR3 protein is CASSPTRLAGGPGELFF. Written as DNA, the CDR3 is TGTGCCAGCAGCCCCACACGACTAGCGGGGGGGCCCGGGGAGCTGTTTTTT.